Shown below are 9 T cell receptor beta chains from a single sample sequenced in a study of siplizumab effects on memory and regulatory T cells. Sequencing used immunoSEQ multiplex PCR; TCRdb keeps in-frame clones, though not all of them. The sample includes roughly 120,000 clones, under 95% of them seen just once. Sequencing was done on a sample of Tregs sorted from blood. These receptors originate from a human donor in good health.

This chain uses TRBV6-5 with TRBJ2-7, with D perhaps matching TRBD2 (6 bases). Per the germline V gene, CDR1 is MNHEY and CDR2 is SVGAGI. Trimming took off 6 bases at V and 4 bases at J, with 19 bases between the two ends. This CDR3 has 15 residues. DNA of the CDR3: TGTGCCAGCAGCCCCACTAGCAATCGAGAGTACGAGCAGTACTTC. Encoded protein: CASSPTSNREYEQYF.

The rearrangement uses TRBV13 and TRBJ1-2; possibly TRBD1 for D (5 bases). The V gene's germline CDR1 is PRHDT and CDR2 FYEKMQ (reference sequence). V was pared by 5 bases and J by 4 bases, with 14 bases between. The CDR3 has 14 amino acids. CDR3 DNA sequence: TGTGCCAGCAGCGCATCCAGGGTTGTCTATGGCTACACCTTC. Its translation: CASSASRVVYGYTF.

The chain employs TRBV5-1 and TRBJ2-7, with 10 bases aligning to TRBD2. The germline CDR1 and CDR2 sequences are SGHRS and YFSETQ. Germline trimming cut 4 bases from V and 0 bases from J; bases unmatched to any gene: 7. The CDR3 totals 16 residues. The CDR3 protein is CASSGLLAGNSYEQYF. CDR3 sequence (DNA): TGCGCCAGCAGCGGACTACTAGCGGGAAACTCCTACGAGCAGTACTTC.

The chain is built from TRBV15 and TRBJ1-1; D may be TRBD1 (5 bases). The ends were cut back, 6 bases at V and 3 bases at J, with 17 bases in the middle. This CDR3 has 15 residues. Per the germline V gene, CDR1 is LNHNV and CDR2 is YYDKDF (reference sequence). CDR3 sequence reads: CATSNPGRTYTEAFF. The DNA for the CDR3 is TGTGCCACCAGTAACCCGGGACGGACCTACACTGAAGCTTTCTTT.

The chain links TRBV5-4 to TRBJ2-2; D unresolved. The ends were cut back, 4 bases at V and 6 bases at J, with 13 bases in the middle. CDR1 is SGHNT, CDR2 YYREEE, per germline (reference sequence). This CDR3 contains 14 residues. CDR3 in amino acids: CASSRYSLAGELFF. The CDR3 DNA reads as TGTGCCAGCAGCCGTTATTCGCTCGCCGGGGAGCTGTTTTTT.

This sequence joins TRBV5-6 and TRBJ2-1; TRBD2 matches 14 bases. Germline-derived CDR1 and CDR2 are SGHDT and YYEEEE. CDR3 length equals 16 residues. The V gene end was trimmed by 3 bases and the J gene end by 4 bases; junction bases not matched to a gene: 3. Here the CDR3 DNA reads TGTGCCAGCAGCTCGGGGACTAGCGGGGGTTACAATGAGCAGTTCTTC. As protein: CASSSGTSGGYNEQFF.

This chain links TRBV11-2 with TRBJ2-3; D is unclear. The germline CDR1 and CDR2 sequences are SGHAT and FQNNGV. This CDR3 region has 13 residues. V lost 0 bases to trimming and J lost 6 bases, with 7 bases between them. CDR3 sequence reads: CASSLDRGDTQYF. CDR3 in DNA: TGTGCCAGCAGCTTAGACCGTGGGGATACGCAGTATTTT.

The chain has TRBV6-1 and TRBJ2-7, with D possibly being TRBD2 (5 bases). The CDR3 is 14 residues long. CDR1 is MNHNS and CDR2 is SASEGT in the germline V gene. Trimming removed 7 bases at V and 3 bases at J, with 16 bases between. As DNA, the CDR3 is TGTGCCAGCAAAATTGGGAGCCTTGGCTACGAGCAGTACTTC. Residues: CASKIGSLGYEQYF.

The rearrangement uses TRBV30 and TRBJ2-2; no reliable D call. This CDR3 spans 13 amino acids. Between the trimmed V and J ends, which lost 4 bases and 5 bases, there was a span of 11 bases. Germline CDR1 GTSNPN, CDR2 SVGIG (reference sequence). The CDR3 sequence: CAWIKGRTGELFF. The DNA for the CDR3 is TGTGCCTGGATCAAAGGTCGGACCGGGGAGCTGTTTTTT.